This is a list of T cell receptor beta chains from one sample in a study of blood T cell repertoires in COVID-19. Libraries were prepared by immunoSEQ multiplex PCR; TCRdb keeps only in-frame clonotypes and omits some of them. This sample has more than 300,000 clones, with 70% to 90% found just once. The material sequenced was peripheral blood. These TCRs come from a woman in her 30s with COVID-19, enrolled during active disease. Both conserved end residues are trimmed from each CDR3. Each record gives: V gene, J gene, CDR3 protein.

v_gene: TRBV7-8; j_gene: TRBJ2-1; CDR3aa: ASSPLTGLNEQF
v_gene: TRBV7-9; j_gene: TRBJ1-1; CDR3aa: ASSAHMNTEAF
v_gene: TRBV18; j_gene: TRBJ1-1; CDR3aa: ASSSSGTPNTEAF
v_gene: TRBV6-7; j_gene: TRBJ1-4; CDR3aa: ASSSQGANEKLF
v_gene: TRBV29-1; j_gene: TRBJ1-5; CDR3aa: SAGQGGGQPQH
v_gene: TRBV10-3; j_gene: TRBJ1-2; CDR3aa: AITQGGAANYGYT
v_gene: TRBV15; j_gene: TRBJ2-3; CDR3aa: ATSRDSGRGQGDTQY
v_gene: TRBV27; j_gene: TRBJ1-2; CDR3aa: ASRTGIYGYT
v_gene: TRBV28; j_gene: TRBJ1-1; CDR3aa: ASSTQGGVTEAF
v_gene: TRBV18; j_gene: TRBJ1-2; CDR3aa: ASSPYEGADGYT
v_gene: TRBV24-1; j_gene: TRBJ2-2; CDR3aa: ATRLRGQRTGELF
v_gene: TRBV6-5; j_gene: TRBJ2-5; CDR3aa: ASTPTGVETQY
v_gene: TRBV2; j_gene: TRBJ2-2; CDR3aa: ASSFEAGTPNTGELF
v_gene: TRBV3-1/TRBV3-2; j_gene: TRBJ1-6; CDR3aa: ASSRRQGGSYNSPLH
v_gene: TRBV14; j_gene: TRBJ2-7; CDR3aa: ASSQYAGTGWHEQY
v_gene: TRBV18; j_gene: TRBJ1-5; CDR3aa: ASSPLKDRVQH
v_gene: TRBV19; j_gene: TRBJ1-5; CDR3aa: ASSIGGTQH
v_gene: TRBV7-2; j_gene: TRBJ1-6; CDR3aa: ASSLGQGTRNSPLH
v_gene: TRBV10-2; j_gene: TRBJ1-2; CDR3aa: ASRDSGKSYGYT
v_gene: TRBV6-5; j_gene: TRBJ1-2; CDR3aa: ANSLEGFYGYT
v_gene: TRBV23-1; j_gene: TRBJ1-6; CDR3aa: ASSRRDRESRNSPLH
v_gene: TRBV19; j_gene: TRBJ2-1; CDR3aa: ASSIIGGGADEQF
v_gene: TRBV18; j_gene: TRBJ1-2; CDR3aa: ASSPAALSNGYT
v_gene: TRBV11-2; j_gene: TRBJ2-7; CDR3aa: ASSLHPGTGGYEQY
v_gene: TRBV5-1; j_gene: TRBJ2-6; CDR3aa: ASRQSTGTGANVLT
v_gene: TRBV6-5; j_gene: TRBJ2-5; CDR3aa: ASSYGRTHQETQY
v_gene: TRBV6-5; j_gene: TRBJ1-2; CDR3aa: ASSYDSAGLGYGYT
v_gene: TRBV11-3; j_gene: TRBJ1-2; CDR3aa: ASSLQGIYGYT
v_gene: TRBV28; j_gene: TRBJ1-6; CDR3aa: ASSLSPTGASPLH
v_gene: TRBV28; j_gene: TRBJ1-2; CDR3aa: ASSFRGAYGYT
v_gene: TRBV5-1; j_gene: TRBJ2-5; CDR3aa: ASSLEGRGAETQY
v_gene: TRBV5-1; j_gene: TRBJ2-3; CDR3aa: ASSLTGLGTDTQY
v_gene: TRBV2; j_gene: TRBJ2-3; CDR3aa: ASRRGGQADTQY
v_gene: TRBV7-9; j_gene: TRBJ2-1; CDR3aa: ASSPAANEQF
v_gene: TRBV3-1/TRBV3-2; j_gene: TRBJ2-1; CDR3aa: ASNRLAGDEQF
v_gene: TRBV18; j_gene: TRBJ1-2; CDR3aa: ASSPGTGAPHYGYT
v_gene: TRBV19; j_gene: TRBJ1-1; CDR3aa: ASSSGLGEEAF
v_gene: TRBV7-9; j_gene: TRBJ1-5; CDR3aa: ASSSQGGQPQH
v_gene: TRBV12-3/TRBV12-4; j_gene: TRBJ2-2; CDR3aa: ASSFPGTGELF
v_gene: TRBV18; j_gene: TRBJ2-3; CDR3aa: ASSLRLAASTDTQY